One and the same sample provided the 17 T cell receptor beta chains below, sequenced in a study of response to subunit inactivated influenza vaccine. TCRdb re-derived calls from the RT-PCR reads in MiXCR, one entry per CDR3 protein. The table records more than 250,000 distinct CDR3 sequences, just over 20% of them present only once. Sequences were derived from PBMCs from blood, sampled less than 22 months after vaccination. The receptors were gathered from a man aged 50-75 years who received an inactivated influenza vaccine.

This chain connects TRBV5-1 to TRBJ1-6; D gene unclear. The CDR3 spans 15 residues. Trimming left V 3 bases short and J 5 bases short, with 12 bases between. The germline V gene encodes CDR1 SGHRS and CDR2 YFSETQ. The CDR3 DNA reads as TGCGCCAGCAGCTCAGAAACGACAAATAATTCACCCCTCCACTTT. Translating gives CASSSETTNNSPLHF. The full variable domain, with the rest looked up from reference TRBV5-1 and TRBJ1-6, is KAGVTQTPRYLIKTRGQQVTLSCSPISGHRSVSWYQQTPGQGLQFLFEYFSETQRNKGNFPGRFSGRQFSNSRSEMNVSTLELGDSALYLCASSSETTNNSPLHFGNGTRLTVT.

The J gene is TRBJ2-2, the V gene TRBV5-6, with TRBD2 matching 12 bases. Germline V gene data show CDR1 as SGHDT and CDR2 as YYEEEE. J lost 5 bases, V lost 0 bases, and 2 bases had no gene match. The CDR3 is made up of 16 amino acids. As DNA, the CDR3 is TGTGCCAGCAGCTTGGGACTAGCGGGAGCGACCGGGGAGCTGTTTTTT. Translated, it gives CASSLGLAGATGELFF.

This clonotype was found many times. This chain joins TRBV7-6 and TRBJ2-3; TRBD2 matches 7 bases. J lost 5 bases, V lost 1 base, and 9 bases had no gene match. This CDR3 has 16 amino acids. Germline V lookup: CDR1 SGHVS, CDR2 FNYEAQ. The CDR3 spells CASSLDFGGGIDTQYF. CDR3 nucleotide sequence: TGTGCCAGCAGCTTAGATTTCGGCGGGGGTATAGATACGCAGTATTTT.

V usage is TRBV15 and J usage is TRBJ2-1, with 14 bases fitting TRBD2. V was pared by 5 bases and J by 6 bases, with 9 bases of the junction left unmatched. The CDR3 has 17 residues. In germline, CDR1 is LNHNV, CDR2 YYDKDF (reference sequence). The CDR3 sequence is CATSGQTGLAGVNEQFF. The CDR3 DNA reads as TGTGCCACCAGCGGTCAAACGGGACTAGCGGGAGTCAATGAGCAGTTCTTC.

There are a few counts of this clonotype. Here the CDR3 DNA reads TGTGCCAGCAGTTCCTCACCGCCGAGCTCCTATAATTCACCCCTCCACTTT. As protein: CASSSSPPSSYNSPLHF. The chain combines TRBV27 with TRBJ1-6, with unresolved D. The V gene lost 4 bases and the J gene lost 0 bases, with 13 bases spanning the gap. The CDR3 sequence is 17 residues long. CDR1 and CDR2 from the germline V gene are MNHEY and SMNVEV (reference sequence).

This rearrangement joins TRBV7-9 to TRBJ1-2; no definite D call. The V and J ends lost 0 bases and 6 bases respectively, with 8 bases between them. Germline values: CDR1 SEHNR, CDR2 FQNEAQ (reference sequence). The CDR3 has 13 amino acids. DNA of the CDR3: TGTGCCAGCAGCTTAGCAGGATCGAATGGCTACACCTTC. Amino acid sequence: CASSLAGSNGYTF.

This clonotype was counted only a few times. The chain carries TRBV30 and TRBJ1-5; D is unresolved. Germline loops: CDR1 GTSNPN, CDR2 SVGIG (reference sequence). The V end lost 7 bases, the J end lost 2 bases, and 12 bases lay between the germline ends. The CDR3 has 13 residues. Written as DNA, the CDR3 is TGTGCCTACTCTCCCGGTGGCAATCAGCCCCAGCATTTT. Residues: CAYSPGGNQPQHF. Together with reference TRBV30 and TRBJ1-5, the CDR3 gives the full variable domain: SQTIHQWPATLVQPVGSPLSLECTVEGTSNPNLYWYRQAAGRGLQLLFYSVGIGQISSEVPQNLSASRPQDRQFILSSKKLLLSDSGFYLCAYSPGGNQPQHFGDGTRLSIL.

V and J are TRBV4-2 and TRBJ1-6, with D unresolved. CDR1 and CDR2 (germline): LGHNA, YNFKEQ. CDR3 size: 15 residues. V lost 0 bases and J 7 bases, leaving 10 bases between the germline ends. In nucleotides, the CDR3 is TGTGCCAGCAGCCAAGATAAAGGAAACAATTCACCCCTCCACTTT. Translation: CASSQDKGNNSPLHF.

The V gene is TRBV7-9, the J gene TRBJ2-1; the D is unclear. Germline CDR1 SEHNR, CDR2 FQNEAQ (reference sequence). The CDR3 extends over 11 amino acids. With 6 bases removed from V and 8 bases from J, the gap between germline ends came to 8 bases. CDR3 DNA: TGTGCCAGCAGTCGACGGGATGAGCAGTTCTTC. It encodes CASSRRDEQFF. Variable domain in full (rest from reference TRBV7-9 and TRBJ2-1): DTGVSQNPRHKITKRGQNVTFRCDPISEHNRLYWYRQTLGQGPEFLTYFQNEAQLEKSRLLSDRFSAERPKGSFSTLEIQRTEQGDSAMYLCASSRRDEQFFGPGTRLTVL.

This clonotype has more than one count but fewer than ten. This chain links TRBV5-6 with TRBJ1-1; D is unresolved. CDR1 SGHDT and CDR2 YYEEEE come from the germline V gene. This CDR3 contains 16 residues. Trimming took off 2 bases at V and 0 bases at J, with 14 bases between the two ends. The CDR3 is CASSFAGSALNTEAFF. The CDR3 DNA is TGTGCCAGCAGCTTCGCCGGGTCCGCCCTGAACACTGAAGCTTTCTTT.

The chain couples TRBV7-2 to TRBJ2-1; D possibly uses TRBD1 or TRBD2 (5 bases each). Trimming removed 0 bases at V and 7 bases at J, with 13 bases between. The CDR3 is 15 residues long. The V gene's germline CDR1 is SGHTA and CDR2 FQGNSA. CDR3 sequence: CASSLAGVNFNEQFF. The CDR3 DNA follows: TGTGCCAGCAGCTTAGCGGGGGTCAATTTTAATGAGCAGTTCTTC.

The chain links TRBV4-1 to TRBJ2-3; possible D gene TRBD2, 6 bases. With 5 bases removed from V and 5 bases from J, the gap between germline ends came to 14 bases. This CDR3 contains 14 residues. Germline values: CDR1 MGHRA, CDR2 YSYEKL. In DNA, the CDR3 is TGCGCCAGCAGCACACGCGGGGAACAAGATACGCAGTATTTT. Amino acid sequence: CASSTRGEQDTQYF.

For this clonotype: At one end, the junction sequence differs from germline, possibly due to a read error. The chain combines TRBV4-1 with TRBJ1-2; D unresolved. Per germline, CDR1 MGHRA and CDR2 YSYEKL. The CDR3 length is 17 residues. CDR3 nucleotide sequence: TGCGCCAGCAGCCAAGATAACCCAGGCCCGCTTAACTATGGCGACACCTTC. It translates to CASSQDNPGPLNYGDTF.

The chain combines TRBV2 with TRBJ1-1; D uncertain. V was clipped by 11 bases and J by 0 bases, with 13 bases between them. The CDR3 is 13 residues long. CDR1 and CDR2 (germline): SNHLY, FYNNEI. This chain's CDR3 is CAAAGNLNTEAFF. The CDR3 DNA sequence: TGTGCCGCGGCCGGGAATTTGAACACTGAAGCTTTCTTT.

This clonotype was detected many times. The chain combines TRBV4-3 with TRBJ1-5, with no clear D. The ends were cut back, 4 bases at V and 0 bases at J, with 10 bases in the middle. CDR3 length: 15 residues. Germline V lookup: CDR1 LGHNA, CDR2 YSLEER. CDR3 nucleotides: TGCGCCAGCAGCCCTTTGGCAAATAGCAATCAGCCCCAGCATTTT. It specifies CASSPLANSNQPQHF.

The chain recombines TRBV6-5 with TRBJ1-6; the D is unclear. The CDR3 is 14 residues long. Trimming took off 2 bases at V and 7 bases at J, with 9 bases between the two ends. Germline values: CDR1 MNHEY, CDR2 SVGAGI. The CDR3 DNA reads TGTGCCAGCAGTTACCCCCGGCGGAATTCACCCCTCCACTTT. Translating gives CASSYPRRNSPLHF.

The chain carries TRBV3-1 and TRBJ1-4; D may be TRBD1 (6 bases). This CDR3 has 15 amino acids. The V and J ends lost 1 base and 6 bases respectively, with 12 bases between them. Germline loops: CDR1 LGHDT, CDR2 YNNKEL (reference sequence). The CDR3 loop reads CASSQGGRGDEKLFF. CDR3 in DNA: TGTGCCAGCAGCCAAGGAGGCAGGGGAGATGAAAAACTGTTTTTT. The whole variable domain, remainder taken from reference TRBV3-1 and TRBJ1-4, is DTAVSQTPKYLVTQMGNDKSIKCEQNLGHDTMYWYKQDSKKFLKIMFSYNNKELIINETVPNRFSPKSPDKAHLNLHINSLELGDSAVYFCASSQGGRGDEKLFFGSGTQLSVL.